This T cell receptor (beta chain) was documented in a study of T cell clonotyping in hematopoietic cell transplantation. Study summary: Cytoreduction preceded collection of pretransplant recipient samples.

The CDR3 contains 17 residues. Trimming at V came to 5 bases and at J to 7 bases, leaving 20 bases not matched to a gene. The V gene's germline CDR1 is SGHDT and CDR2 YYEEEE. Study-level findings and limits: After transplant, recipient diversity fell while pathologically expanded clonotypes grew through day 180. Few recipient clonotypes overlapped donors; over 95% were de novo at given depth. Without cell sorting, CD4 versus CD8 contributions remain unresolved.

Time point given: recipient sample about 28 days before transplant, after cytoreduction. Assay: immunoSEQ multiplex PCR; the TCRdb copy retains only in-frame clones and omits some. The sample lists around 45,000 clones, 80% to 85% occurring once. On this clone: Its antigen is currently unknown.

V and J are TRBV5-6 and TRBJ1-2; TRBD1 aligns across 7 bases. The specimen was peripheral blood mononuclear cells, collected before stem cell transplant. The receptor comes from a man in his sixties with myelodysplastic syndrome. Some clones in this sample may be carry-over from other donors' samples. DNA for the CDR3: TGTGCCAGCAGACCGGACCGACAGGGAAGGTTAATGAGTGGCTACACCTTC. Translation gives CASRPDRQGRLMSGYTF.